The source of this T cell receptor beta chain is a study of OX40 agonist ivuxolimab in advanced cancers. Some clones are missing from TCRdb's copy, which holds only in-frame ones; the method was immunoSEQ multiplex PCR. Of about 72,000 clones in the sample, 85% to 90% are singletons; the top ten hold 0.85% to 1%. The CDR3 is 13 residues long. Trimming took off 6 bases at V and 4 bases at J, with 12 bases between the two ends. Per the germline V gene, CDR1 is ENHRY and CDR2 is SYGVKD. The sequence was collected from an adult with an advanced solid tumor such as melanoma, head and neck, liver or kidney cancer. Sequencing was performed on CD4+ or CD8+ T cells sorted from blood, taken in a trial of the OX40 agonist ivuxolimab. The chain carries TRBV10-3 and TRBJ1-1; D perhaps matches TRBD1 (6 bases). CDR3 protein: CAIRRGVSTEAFF. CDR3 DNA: TGTGCCATCAGGAGGGGGGTCAGCACTGAAGCTTTCTTT.